Here is one T cell receptor (beta chain) with its context. Its cognate antigen is unknown. These data belong to a study of T cell responses to AZD1222 COVID-19 vaccine. TCRdb keeps only in-frame clones here, not all; method: immunoSEQ multiplex PCR. This sample has about 150,000 clones, with approximately 90% found just once. General study findings and limits: Repertoire collection took place solely once the T cell response had peaked. The donor cohort was predominantly white British with a female majority, and clonal diversity may have been underestimated.

The sequencing here drew on peripheral blood, taken on day 0 of AZD1222 vaccination. This receptor was taken from an adult in good health.

The CDR3 here is CASSLAGYSNQPQHF. DNA for the CDR3: TGTGCCAGCAGTTTGGCGGGGTATAGCAATCAGCCCCAGCATTTT. The chain carries TRBV27 and TRBJ1-5; D call uncertain. Trimming removed 3 bases from V and 0 bases from J, with 9 bases in between. The CDR3 covers 15 residues. Per germline, CDR1 MNHEY and CDR2 SMNVEV (reference sequence).